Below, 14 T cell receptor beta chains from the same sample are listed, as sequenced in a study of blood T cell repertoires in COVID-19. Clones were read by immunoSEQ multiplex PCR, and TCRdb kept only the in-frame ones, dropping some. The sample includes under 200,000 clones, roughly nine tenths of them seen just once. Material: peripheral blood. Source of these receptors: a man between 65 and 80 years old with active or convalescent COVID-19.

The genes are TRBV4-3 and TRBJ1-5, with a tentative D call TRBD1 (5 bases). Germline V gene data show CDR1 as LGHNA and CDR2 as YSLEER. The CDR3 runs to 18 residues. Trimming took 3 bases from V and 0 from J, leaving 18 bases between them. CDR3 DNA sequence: TGCGCCAGCAGCCAGAGTGCGGGGGGAGACAATAGCAATCAGCCCCAGCATTTT. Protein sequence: CASSQSAGGDNSNQPQHF.

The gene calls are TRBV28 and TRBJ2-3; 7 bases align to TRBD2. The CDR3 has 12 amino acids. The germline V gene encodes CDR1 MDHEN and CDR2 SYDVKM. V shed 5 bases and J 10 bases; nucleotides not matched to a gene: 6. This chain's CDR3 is CASSPLAGAQYF. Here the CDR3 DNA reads TGTGCCAGCAGTCCACTGGCGGGAGCGCAGTATTTT.

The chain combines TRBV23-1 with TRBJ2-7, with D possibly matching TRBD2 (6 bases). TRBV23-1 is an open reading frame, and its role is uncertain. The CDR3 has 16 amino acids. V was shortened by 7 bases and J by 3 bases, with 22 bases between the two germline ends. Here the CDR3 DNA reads TGCGCCAGCACTCTCACCCTAGGACTAACTTTCTACGAGCAGTACTTC. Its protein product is CASTLTLGLTFYEQYF.

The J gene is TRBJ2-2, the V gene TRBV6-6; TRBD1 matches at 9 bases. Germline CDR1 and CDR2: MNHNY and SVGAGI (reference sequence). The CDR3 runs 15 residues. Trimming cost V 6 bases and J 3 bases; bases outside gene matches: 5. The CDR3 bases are TGTGCCAGCAGAAAGGGACAGGGAGACACCGGGGAGCTGTTTTTT. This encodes CASRKGQGDTGELFF.

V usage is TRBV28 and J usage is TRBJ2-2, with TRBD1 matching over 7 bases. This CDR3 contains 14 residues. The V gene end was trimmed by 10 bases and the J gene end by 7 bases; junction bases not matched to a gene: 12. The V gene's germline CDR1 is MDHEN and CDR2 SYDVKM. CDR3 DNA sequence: TGTGCCACAAGACAGGGTGTTTATGGCGGGGAGCTGTTTTTT. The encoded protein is CATRQGVYGGELFF.

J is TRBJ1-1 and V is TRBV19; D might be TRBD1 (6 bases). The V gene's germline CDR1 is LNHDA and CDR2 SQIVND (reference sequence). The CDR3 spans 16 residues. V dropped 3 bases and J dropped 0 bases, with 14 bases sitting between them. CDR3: CASSIMTGPMNTEAFF. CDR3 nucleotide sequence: TGTGCCAGTAGTATTATGACAGGACCCATGAACACTGAAGCTTTCTTT.

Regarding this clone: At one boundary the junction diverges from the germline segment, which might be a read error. The CDR3 loop is CASSLDRGAQETQYF. For the CDR3, the DNA is TGTGCCAGCAGTTTAGACAGGGGCGCACAAGAGACCCAGTACTTC. The V call is TRBV7-2, the J call TRBJ2-5; 8 positions match TRBD1. The CDR3 is 15 amino acids. Germline lookup yields CDR1 SGHTA and CDR2 FQGNSA.

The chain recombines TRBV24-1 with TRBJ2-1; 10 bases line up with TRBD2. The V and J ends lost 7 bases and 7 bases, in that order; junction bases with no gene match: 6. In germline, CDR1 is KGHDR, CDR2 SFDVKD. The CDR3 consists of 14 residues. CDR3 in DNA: TGTGCCACCAGAGCTAGCGGGAGTGTAAATGAGCAGTTCTTC. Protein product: CATRASGSVNEQFF.

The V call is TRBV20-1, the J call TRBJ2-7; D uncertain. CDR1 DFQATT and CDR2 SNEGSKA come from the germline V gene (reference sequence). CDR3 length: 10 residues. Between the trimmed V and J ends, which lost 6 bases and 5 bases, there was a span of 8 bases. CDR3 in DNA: TGCAGTGCCCTACTTCACGAGCAGTACTTC. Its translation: CSALLHEQYF.

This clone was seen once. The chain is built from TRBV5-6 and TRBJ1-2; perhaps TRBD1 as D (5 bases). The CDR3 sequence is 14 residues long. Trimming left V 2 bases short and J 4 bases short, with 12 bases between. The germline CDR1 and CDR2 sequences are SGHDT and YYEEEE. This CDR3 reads CASSFGRAFYGYTF. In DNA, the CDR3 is TGTGCCAGCAGCTTCGGCAGGGCTTTCTATGGCTACACCTTC.

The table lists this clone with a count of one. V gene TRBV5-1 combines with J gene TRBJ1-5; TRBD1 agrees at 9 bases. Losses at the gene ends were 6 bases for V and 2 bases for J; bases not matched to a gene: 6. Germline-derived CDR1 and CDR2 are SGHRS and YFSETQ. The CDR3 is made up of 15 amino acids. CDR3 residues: CASTLTGGRNQPQHF. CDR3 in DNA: TGCGCCAGCACCCTTACAGGGGGCCGCAATCAGCCCCAGCATTTT. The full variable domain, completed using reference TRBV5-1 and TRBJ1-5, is KAGVTQTPRYLIKTRGQQVTLSCSPISGHRSVSWYQQTPGQGLQFLFEYFSETQRNKGNFPGRFSGRQFSNSRSEMNVSTLELGDSALYLCASTLTGGRNQPQHFGDGTRLSIL.

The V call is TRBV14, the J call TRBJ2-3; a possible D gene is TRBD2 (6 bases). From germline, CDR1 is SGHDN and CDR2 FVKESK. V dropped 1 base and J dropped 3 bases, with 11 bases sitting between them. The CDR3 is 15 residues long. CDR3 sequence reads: CASSQVMAGTDTQYF. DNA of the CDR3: TGTGCCAGCAGCCAAGTAATGGCGGGGACAGATACGCAGTATTTT.

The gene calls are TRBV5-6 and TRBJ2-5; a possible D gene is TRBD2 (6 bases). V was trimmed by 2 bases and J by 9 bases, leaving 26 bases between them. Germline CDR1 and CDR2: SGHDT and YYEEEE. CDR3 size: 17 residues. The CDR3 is CASSFGVSGRTSGAQYF. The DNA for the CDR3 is TGTGCCAGCAGCTTCGGTGTGTCGGGGAGAACATCGGGGGCCCAGTACTTC.

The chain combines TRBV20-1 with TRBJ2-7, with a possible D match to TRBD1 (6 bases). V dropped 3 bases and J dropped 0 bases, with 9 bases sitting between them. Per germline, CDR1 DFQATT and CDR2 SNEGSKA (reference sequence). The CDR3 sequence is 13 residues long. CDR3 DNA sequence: TGCAGTGCTAGTGGACAGTACTCCTACGAGCAGTACTTC. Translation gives CSASGQYSYEQYF.